This T cell receptor beta chain was retrieved from a study of cytomegalovirus exposure and HLA in healthy donors. About this clone itself: Its antigen remains unknown.

The PCR used 60 Vbeta and 13 Jbeta primers. Generated by immunoSEQ multiplex PCR, the TCRdb table keeps only in-frame clones and is missing some. The repertoire holds about 45,000 clones, with around 90% as singletons. Study-level results: Overall, roughly 160 TCR beta chains were annotated as cytomegalovirus-associated.

The CDR3 is 13 residues long. V was trimmed by 2 bases and J by 7 bases, leaving 12 bases between them. Germline-derived CDR1 and CDR2 are SGHTA and FQGNSA. The V and J genes are TRBV7-2 and TRBJ2-7; TRBD1 might be the D (5 bases). Sequenced sample: PBMCs. The origin of this receptor is a woman between 35 and 50 years old in good health and CMV-seropositive. The CDR3 region has the DNA TGTGCCAGCAGCTTACCCTATCAGGGAGAGCAGTACTTC. Translating it yields CASSLPYQGEQYF.